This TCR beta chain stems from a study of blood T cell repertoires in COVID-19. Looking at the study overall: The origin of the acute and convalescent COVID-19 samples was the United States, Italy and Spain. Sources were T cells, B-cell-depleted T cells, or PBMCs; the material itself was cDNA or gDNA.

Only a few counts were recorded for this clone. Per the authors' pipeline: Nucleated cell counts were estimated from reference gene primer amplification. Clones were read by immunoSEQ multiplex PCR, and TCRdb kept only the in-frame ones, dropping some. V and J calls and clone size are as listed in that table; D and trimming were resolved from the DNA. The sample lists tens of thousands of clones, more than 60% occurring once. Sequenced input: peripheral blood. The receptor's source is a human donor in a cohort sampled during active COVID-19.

CDR3 protein: CASSRPLGDEQFF. The CDR3 region has the DNA TGTGCCAGCTCACGGCCCCTAGGGGATGAGCAGTTCTTC. The V and J genes are TRBV18 and TRBJ2-1, with D possibly being TRBD1 (5 bases). The CDR3 extends over 13 amino acids. Trimming stripped 4 bases from V and 8 bases from J, with 12 bases between. Germline-derived CDR1 and CDR2 are KGHSH and LQKENI. Full variable domain (rest looked up from reference TRBV18 and TRBJ2-1): NAGVMQNPRHLVRRRGQEARLRCSPMKGHSHVYWYRQLPEEGLKFMVYLQKENIIDESGMPKERFSAEFPKEGPSILRIQQVVRGDSAAYFCASSRPLGDEQFFGPGTRLTVL.